This is a list of T cell receptor beta chains from one sample in a study of OX40 agonist ivuxolimab in advanced cancers. Using immunoSEQ multiplex PCR, the repertoire was profiled, and TCRdb retains in-frame clones only, with some absent. Here the sample spans 77,000 or so clones, less than 95% being singletons. The specimen was CD4+ or CD8+ T cells sorted from blood, collected in a trial of the OX40 agonist ivuxolimab. The receptor set was obtained from an adult with an advanced solid tumor such as melanoma, head and neck, liver or kidney cancer. Both conserved end residues are trimmed from each CDR3. A D gene is named only where the DNA matches it firmly. Size is stated for part of the rows, as once, few or many counts, or as a class when the clone is expanded.

v_gene	j_gene	d_gene	abundance	CDR3aa
TRBV5-4	TRBJ2-2	TRBD1	NA	ASSFSPGQGSGELF
TRBV5-4	TRBJ2-1	NA	NA	ASSLAAVSYNEQF
TRBV6-1	TRBJ1-1	NA	NA	ASTEGSGLKAF
TRBV16	TRBJ2-7	TRBD1	NA	ASRRGTGLPYEQY
TRBV19	TRBJ2-7	NA	NA	ASSIVADGDYEQY
TRBV19	TRBJ1-2	TRBD1	NA	ASSIGQGYTNYGYT
TRBV6-5	TRBJ2-1	TRBD1	NA	ASSRGQGANEQF
TRBV2	TRBJ2-1	TRBD2	once	ASSESLAGITTYNEQF
TRBV6-4	TRBJ2-5	NA	NA	ASNRTKGCRRETQY
TRBV19	TRBJ2-5	TRBD2	NA	ASSKRERETQY
TRBV11-2	TRBJ1-3	TRBD1	NA	ASSTTGTANTIY
TRBV28	TRBJ2-4	NA	NA	ASTLTGLLAKNIQY
TRBV5-1	TRBJ2-1	NA	NA	ASSLDPADYNEQF
TRBV28	TRBJ2-3	TRBD2	NA	ASSPSSGPTDTQY
TRBV6-1	TRBJ1-5	NA	NA	ASSEWGGRYSNQPQH
TRBV6-1	TRBJ2-3	NA	NA	ASAGPQSTDTQY
TRBV30	TRBJ1-2	TRBD1	NA	AWSVTGIGYT
TRBV6-5	TRBJ1-1	NA	NA	ASSYSKGNTEAF
TRBV2	TRBJ1-4	NA	few	ASSANLNEKLF
TRBV5-5	TRBJ2-7	TRBD2	NA	ASSSGTSDSYEQY
TRBV27	TRBJ2-7	NA	NA	ASSNQGLLYEQY
TRBV5-4	TRBJ1-5	NA	NA	ASSNKTHGPQH
TRBV5-3	TRBJ1-3	NA	NA	ARSFYRCGSGNTIY
TRBV5-8	TRBJ2-5	NA	NA	ASSLVSEETQY
TRBV5-4	TRBJ1-1	NA	NA	ASSYGSRGTEAF